Listed below are T cell receptor beta chains from one sample, sequenced in a study of neoadjuvant anti-PD-1 for oral cavity cancer. TCRdb's copy holds only in-frame clones and misses some; the assay was immunoSEQ multiplex PCR. In the table there are roughly 14,000 clones, roughly 73% of which are singletons. The sequences come from PBMCs, collected before nivolumab (anti-PD-1) treatment. Receptor source: a person aged 40 to 85 with oral cavity squamous cell carcinoma. CDR3s include the opening cysteine and the closing phenylalanine or tryptophan. The order of the fields is D gene, J gene, V gene, clone size, CDR3 DNA, CDR3 protein. A D gene is named only where the DNA matches it firmly. The size of a clone is reported for some rows only, either as once, few or many, or as a class for expanded clones.

D gene: TRBD1; J gene: TRBJ2-7; V gene: TRBV2; clone size: .; CDR3 DNA: TGTGCCACGACGGGACAGAGCTTTGGGGAGCAGTACTTC; CDR3 protein: CATTGQSFGEQYF
D gene: .; J gene: TRBJ1-4; V gene: TRBV27; clone size: .; CDR3 DNA: TGTGCCAGCAGTTTTATGGGAAGTGGTGAAAAACTGTTTTTT; CDR3 protein: CASSFMGSGEKLFF
D gene: .; J gene: TRBJ1-2; V gene: TRBV30; clone size: .; CDR3 DNA: TGTGCCTGGAGTGCAGGGGTCTATGGCTACACCTTC; CDR3 protein: CAWSAGVYGYTF
D gene: .; J gene: TRBJ2-3; V gene: TRBV19; clone size: once; CDR3 DNA: TGTGCCAGTATATCAGAGGAAGATACGCAGTATTTT; CDR3 protein: CASISEEDTQYF
D gene: .; J gene: TRBJ1-4; V gene: TRBV6-1; clone size: .; CDR3 DNA: TGTGCCAGTCAGGTCTCGTCGGGTGAAAAACTGTTTTTT; CDR3 protein: CASQVSSGEKLFF
D gene: TRBD2; J gene: TRBJ2-2; V gene: TRBV19; clone size: .; CDR3 DNA: TGTGCCAGTAGTATTCAGGGAGGGGCCGGGGAGCTGTTTTTT; CDR3 protein: CASSIQGGAGELFF
D gene: .; J gene: TRBJ1-1; V gene: TRBV9; clone size: .; CDR3 DNA: TGTGCCAGCAGCGTAGAACTAGGAGAGAACACTGAAGCTTTCTTT; CDR3 protein: CASSVELGENTEAFF
D gene: .; J gene: TRBJ2-7; V gene: TRBV29-1; clone size: .; CDR3 DNA: TGCAGCGCCGGGATTGGGGGGACCTACTCCTACGAGCAGTACTTC; CDR3 protein: CSAGIGGTYSYEQYF
D gene: .; J gene: TRBJ2-7; V gene: TRBV4-2; clone size: .; CDR3 DNA: TGTGCCAGCAGCCAAGACAGGGAAATTTCCTACGAGCAGTACTTC; CDR3 protein: CASSQDREISYEQYF
D gene: .; J gene: TRBJ2-7; V gene: TRBV30; clone size: .; CDR3 DNA: TGTGCCTGGAAAGTCAACCTAGGGTCCTACGAGCAGTACTTC; CDR3 protein: CAWKVNLGSYEQYF
D gene: .; J gene: TRBJ2-7; V gene: TRBV5-1; clone size: .; CDR3 DNA: TGCGCCAGCAGCTCAACCGGGACTGGGGAGCAGTACTTC; CDR3 protein: CASSSTGTGEQYF
D gene: TRBD1; J gene: TRBJ1-2; V gene: TRBV10-2; clone size: .; CDR3 DNA: TGCGCCAGCGGGGAGACAGGGAGGACATTTCTTGGCTACACCTTC; CDR3 protein: CASGETGRTFLGYTF
D gene: .; J gene: TRBJ2-7; V gene: TRBV27; clone size: .; CDR3 DNA: TGTGCCAGCAGAATGGACAGCGTAGCCTACGAGCAGTACTTC; CDR3 protein: CASRMDSVAYEQYF
D gene: TRBD2; J gene: TRBJ2-5; V gene: TRBV7-3; clone size: .; CDR3 DNA: TGTGCCAGCAGCCGGGGGGACCAAGAGACCCAGTACTTC; CDR3 protein: CASSRGDQETQYF
D gene: .; J gene: TRBJ1-5; V gene: TRBV30; clone size: .; CDR3 DNA: TGTGCCTGGAGTAGTGGGGGGAGCAATCAGCCCCAGCATTTT; CDR3 protein: CAWSSGGSNQPQHF
D gene: .; J gene: TRBJ1-1; V gene: TRBV11-2; clone size: .; CDR3 DNA: TGTGCCAGCAGCTTAGTTGCTGAAGCTTTCTTT; CDR3 protein: CASSLVAEAFF
D gene: .; J gene: TRBJ1-1; V gene: TRBV5-1; clone size: .; CDR3 DNA: TGCGCCAGCAGCAACTTAAACACTGAAGCTTTCTTT; CDR3 protein: CASSNLNTEAFF